Listed below are T cell receptor beta chains from one sample, sequenced in a study of graft-versus-host responses after intestinal transplantation. Assay: immunoSEQ multiplex PCR; the TCRdb copy retains only in-frame clones and omits some. Here the sample spans about 97,000 clones, about 93% being singletons. The sample in question was PBMCs, obtained 450 to 460 days after intestinal transplant. These TCRs come from a human patient who received an intestinal transplant, so some T cells may come from the graft donor. Both conserved end residues are trimmed from each CDR3.

>TRBV7-9|TRBJ1-1
ASSNSAARVFRSTEAF
>TRBV5-6|TRBJ1-2
ASSLGVRPGSSYGYT
>TRBV14|TRBJ1-1
ASSQGGRQSF
>TRBV11-2|TRBJ1-2
ASSSTRTGVNYT
>TRBV4-1|TRBJ2-7
ASSPNPTSVAAYEQY
>TRBV7-8|TRBJ1-2
ASSASAANYGYT
>TRBV19|TRBJ2-2
ASTTDRGNTGELF
>TRBV7-9|TRBJ1-2
ASSLGTGADGYT
>TRBV18|TRBJ1-5
ASSPRSDPSNQPQH
>TRBV19|TRBJ2-7
ASSTDRGGFYEQY
>TRBV6-5|TRBJ1-6
ASSLRDPNNSPLH
>TRBV6-5|TRBJ2-7
ASSYPTADSYEQY
>TRBV10-3|TRBJ2-7
AISEGRKPYEQY
>TRBV19|TRBJ1-3
ASSIDEGNGNTIY
>TRBV5-1|TRBJ2-1
ASSLLAGSSYNEQF
>TRBV9|TRBJ2-3
ASSVAGGPDTRQY
>TRBV5-4|TRBJ1-6
ASSLRNSPLH
>TRBV6-1|TRBJ1-4
ASSDGTGGEKLF
>TRBV28|TRBJ1-3
ASNGDFSGNTIY
>TRBV5-1|TRBJ2-5
ASKTGVQETQY
>TRBV9|TRBJ1-1
ASSVAGQGMNTEAF
>TRBV10-1|TRBJ2-7
ASSTGTAPTEQY
>TRBV29-1|TRBJ1-1
SVEGARDINTEAF
>TRBV7-3|TRBJ2-7
ASSFAGDYEQY
>TRBV5-1|TRBJ2-5
ASSPPREETQY
>TRBV11-2|TRBJ2-7
ASSQDVTGPYEQY
>TRBV7-3|TRBJ2-3
ASSPNTDTQY
>TRBV5-1|TRBJ1-4
ASSLEQGNEKLF
>TRBV7-3|TRBJ2-1
ASSPPGTGGEQF